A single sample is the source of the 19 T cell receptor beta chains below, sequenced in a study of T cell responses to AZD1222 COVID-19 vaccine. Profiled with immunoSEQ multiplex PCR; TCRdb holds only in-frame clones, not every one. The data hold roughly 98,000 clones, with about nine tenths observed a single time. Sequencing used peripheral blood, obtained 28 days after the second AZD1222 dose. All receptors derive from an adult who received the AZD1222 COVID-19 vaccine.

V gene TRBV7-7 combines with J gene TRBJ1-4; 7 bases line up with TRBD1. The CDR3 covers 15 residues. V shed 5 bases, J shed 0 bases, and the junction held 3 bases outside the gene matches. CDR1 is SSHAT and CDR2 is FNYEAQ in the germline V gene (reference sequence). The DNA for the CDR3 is TGTGCCAGCAGCCCTGGGACAGCAACTAATGAAAAACTGTTTTTT. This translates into CASSPGTATNEKLFF.

The CDR3 spells CASSVEGAGGTEAFF. As DNA, the CDR3 is TGTGCCAGCAGCGTAGAGGGGGCAGGCGGCACTGAAGCTTTCTTT. V and J are TRBV9 and TRBJ1-1; 7 bases align to TRBD1. The CDR3 is 15 amino acids. The junction had 6 bases not matched to a gene; V was cut back by 0 bases and J by 4 bases. Looked up from germline, CDR1 is SGDLS and CDR2 is YYNGEE.

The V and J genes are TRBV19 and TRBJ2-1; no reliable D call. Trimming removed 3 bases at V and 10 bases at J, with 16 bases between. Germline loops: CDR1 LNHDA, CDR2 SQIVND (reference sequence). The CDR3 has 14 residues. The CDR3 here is CASSIDPSSREQFF. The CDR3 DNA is TGTGCCAGTAGTATCGATCCTTCTAGTAGGGAGCAGTTCTTC.

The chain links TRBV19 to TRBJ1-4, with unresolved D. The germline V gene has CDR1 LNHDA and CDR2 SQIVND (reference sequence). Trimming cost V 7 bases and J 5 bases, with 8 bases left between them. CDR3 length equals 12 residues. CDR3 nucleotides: TGTGCCAGTAACCTAGGGAATGAAAAACTGTTTTTT. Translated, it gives CASNLGNEKLFF. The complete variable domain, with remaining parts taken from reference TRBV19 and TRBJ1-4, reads DGGITQSPKYLFRKEGQNVTLSCEQNLNHDAMYWYRQDPGQGLRLIYYSQIVNDFQKGDIAEGYSVSREKKESFPLTVTSAQKNPTAFYLCASNLGNEKLFFGSGTQLSVL.

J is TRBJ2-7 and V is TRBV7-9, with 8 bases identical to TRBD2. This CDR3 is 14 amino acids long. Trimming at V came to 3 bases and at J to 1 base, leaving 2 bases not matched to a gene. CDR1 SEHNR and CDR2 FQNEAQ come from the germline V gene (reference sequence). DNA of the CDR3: TGTGCCAGCAGCTTCACGGGGGGGTCCTACGAGCAGTACTTC. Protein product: CASSFTGGSYEQYF.

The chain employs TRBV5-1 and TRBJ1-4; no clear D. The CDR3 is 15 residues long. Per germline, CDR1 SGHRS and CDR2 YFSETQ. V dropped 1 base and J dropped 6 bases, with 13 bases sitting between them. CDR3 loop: CASSLMAVADEKLFF. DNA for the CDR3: TGCGCCAGCAGCTTGATGGCAGTCGCTGATGAAAAACTGTTTTTT.

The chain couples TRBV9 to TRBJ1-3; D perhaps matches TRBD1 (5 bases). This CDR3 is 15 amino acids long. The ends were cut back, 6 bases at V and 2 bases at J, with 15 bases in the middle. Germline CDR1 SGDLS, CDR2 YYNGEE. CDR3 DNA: TGTGCCAGCACCGCCTGGGGGTATCCTGGAAACACCATATATTTT. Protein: CASTAWGYPGNTIYF.

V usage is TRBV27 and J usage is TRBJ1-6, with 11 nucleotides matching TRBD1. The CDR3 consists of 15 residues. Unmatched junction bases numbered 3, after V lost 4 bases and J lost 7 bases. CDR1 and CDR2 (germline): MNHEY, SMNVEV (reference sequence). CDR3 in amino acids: CASSSGTGGNSPLHF. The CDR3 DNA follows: TGTGCCAGCAGTTCCGGGACAGGGGGAAATTCACCCCTCCACTTT.

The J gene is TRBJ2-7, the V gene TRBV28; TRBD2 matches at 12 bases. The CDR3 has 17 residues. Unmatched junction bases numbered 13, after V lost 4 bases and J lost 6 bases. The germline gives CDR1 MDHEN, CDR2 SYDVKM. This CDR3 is CASSSSASGRALGEQYF. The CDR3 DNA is TGTGCCAGCAGTTCTTCCGCTAGCGGGAGGGCCTTAGGCGAGCAGTACTTC. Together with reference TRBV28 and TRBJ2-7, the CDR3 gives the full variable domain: DVKVTQSSRYLVKRTGEKVFLECVQDMDHENMFWYRQDPGLGLRLIYFSYDVKMKEKGDIPEGYSVSREKKERFSLILESASTNQTSMYLCASSSSASGRALGEQYFGPGTRLTVT.

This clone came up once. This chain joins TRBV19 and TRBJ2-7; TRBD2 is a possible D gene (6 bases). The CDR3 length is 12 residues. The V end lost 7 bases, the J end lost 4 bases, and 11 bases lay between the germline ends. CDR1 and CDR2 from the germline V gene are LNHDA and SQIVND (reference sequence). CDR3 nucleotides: TGTGCCAGTACGGGGGAGGAATACGAGCAGTACTTC. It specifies CASTGEEYEQYF. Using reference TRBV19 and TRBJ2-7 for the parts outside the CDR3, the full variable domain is DGGITQSPKYLFRKEGQNVTLSCEQNLNHDAMYWYRQDPGQGLRLIYYSQIVNDFQKGDIAEGYSVSREKKESFPLTVTSAQKNPTAFYLCASTGEEYEQYFGPGTRLTVT.

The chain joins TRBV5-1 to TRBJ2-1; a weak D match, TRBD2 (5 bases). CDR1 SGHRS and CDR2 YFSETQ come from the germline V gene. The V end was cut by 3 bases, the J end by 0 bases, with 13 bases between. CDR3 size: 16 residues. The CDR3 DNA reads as TGCGCCAGCAGCTCCCTAGCCGGAGACTCCTACAATGAGCAGTTCTTC. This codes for CASSSLAGDSYNEQFF.

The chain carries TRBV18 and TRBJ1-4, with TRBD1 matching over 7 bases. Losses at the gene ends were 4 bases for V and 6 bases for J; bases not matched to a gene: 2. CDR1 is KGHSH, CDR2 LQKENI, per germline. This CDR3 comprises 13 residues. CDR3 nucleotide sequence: TGTGCCAGCTCACAGGGGGCTGATGAAAAACTGTTTTTT. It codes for CASSQGADEKLFF.

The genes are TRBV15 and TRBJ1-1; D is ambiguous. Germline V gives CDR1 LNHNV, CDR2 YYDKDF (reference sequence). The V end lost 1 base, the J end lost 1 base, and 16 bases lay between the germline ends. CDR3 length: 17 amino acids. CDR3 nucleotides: TGTGCCACCAGCAGAGTTAAACGTGGATGGGAGAACACTGAAGCTTTCTTT. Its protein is CATSRVKRGWENTEAFF. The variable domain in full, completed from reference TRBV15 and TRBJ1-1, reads DAMVIQNPRYQVTQFGKPVTLSCSQTLNHNVMYWYQQKSSQAPKLLFHYYDKDFNNEADTPDNFQSRRPNTSFCFLDIRSPGLGDTAMYLCATSRVKRGWENTEAFFGQGTRLTVV.

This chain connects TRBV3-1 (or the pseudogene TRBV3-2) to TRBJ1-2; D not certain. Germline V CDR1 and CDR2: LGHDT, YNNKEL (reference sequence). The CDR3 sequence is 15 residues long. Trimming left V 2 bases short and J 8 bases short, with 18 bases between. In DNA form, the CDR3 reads TGTGCCAGCAGCCAATTTCGCGCCCCTCGAGAGGGCTACACCTTC. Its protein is CASSQFRAPREGYTF.

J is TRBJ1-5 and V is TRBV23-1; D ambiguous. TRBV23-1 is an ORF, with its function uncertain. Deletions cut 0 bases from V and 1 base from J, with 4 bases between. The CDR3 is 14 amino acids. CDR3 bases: TGCGCCAGCAGTCAATCGACAAGCAATCAGCCCCAGCATTTT. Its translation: CASSQSTSNQPQHF.

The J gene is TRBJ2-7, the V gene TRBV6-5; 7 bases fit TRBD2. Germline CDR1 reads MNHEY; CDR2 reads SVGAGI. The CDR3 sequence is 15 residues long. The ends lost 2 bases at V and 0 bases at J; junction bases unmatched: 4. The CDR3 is CASSYLAGASYEQYF. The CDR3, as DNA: TGTGCCAGCAGTTACCTGGCGGGAGCCTCCTACGAGCAGTACTTC.

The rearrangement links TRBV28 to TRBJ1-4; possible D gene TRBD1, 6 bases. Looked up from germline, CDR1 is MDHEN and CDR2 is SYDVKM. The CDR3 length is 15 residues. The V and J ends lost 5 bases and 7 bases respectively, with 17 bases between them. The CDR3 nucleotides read TGTGCCAGCAGTCTAGGGGGGCGCTTGGGTGAAAAACTGTTTTTT. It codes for CASSLGGRLGEKLFF.

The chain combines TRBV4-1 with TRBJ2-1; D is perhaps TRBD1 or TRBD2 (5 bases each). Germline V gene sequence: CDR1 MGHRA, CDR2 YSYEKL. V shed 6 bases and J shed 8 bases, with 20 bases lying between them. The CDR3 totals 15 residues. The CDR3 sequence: CASRLRDLGTDEQFF. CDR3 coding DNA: TGCGCCAGCAGACTCCGGGACCTGGGGACCGATGAGCAGTTCTTC.

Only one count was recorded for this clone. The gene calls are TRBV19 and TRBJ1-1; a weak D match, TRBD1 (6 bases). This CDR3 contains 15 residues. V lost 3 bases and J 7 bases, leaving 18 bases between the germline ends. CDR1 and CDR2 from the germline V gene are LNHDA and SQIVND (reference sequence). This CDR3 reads CASSMVWTVLHEAFF. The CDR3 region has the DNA TGTGCCAGTAGTATGGTCTGGACAGTCCTGCATGAAGCTTTCTTT.